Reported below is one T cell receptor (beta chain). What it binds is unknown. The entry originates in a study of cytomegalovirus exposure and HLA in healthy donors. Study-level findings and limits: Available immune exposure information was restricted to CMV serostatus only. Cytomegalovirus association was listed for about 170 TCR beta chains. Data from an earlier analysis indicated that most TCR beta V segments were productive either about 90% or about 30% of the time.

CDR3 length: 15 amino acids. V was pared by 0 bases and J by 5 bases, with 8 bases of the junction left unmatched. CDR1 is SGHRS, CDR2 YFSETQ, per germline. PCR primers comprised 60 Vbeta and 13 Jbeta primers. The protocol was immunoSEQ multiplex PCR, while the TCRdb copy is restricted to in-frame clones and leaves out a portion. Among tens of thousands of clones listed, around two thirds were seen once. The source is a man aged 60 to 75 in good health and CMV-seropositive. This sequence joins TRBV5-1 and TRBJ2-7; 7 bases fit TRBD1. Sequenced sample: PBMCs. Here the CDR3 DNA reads TGCGCCAGCAGCTTGGGCGACAGGGCCCCTCACGAGCAGTACTTC. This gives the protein CASSLGDRAPHEQYF.